These T cell receptor beta chains were read from a single sample in a study of early stage breast cancer tumors. Here immunoSEQ multiplex PCR was the method, and the copy in TCRdb shows in-frame clones only, minus some. The data hold approximately 75,000 clones, with less than 90% observed a single time. The sample taken for sequencing was blood. Receptor source: a person aged 40 to 49 with breast cancer. Each CDR3 is given with its conserved first and last residue. A D gene is named only where the DNA matches it firmly. Clone size is given for some rows only: seen once, a few or many times, or a class if the clone is expanded.

clone size	D gene	V gene	J gene	CDR3 DNA	CDR3 protein
once	TRBD2	TRBV30	TRBJ2-5	TGTGCCTGGAAGAGGTCTAGCGGCAACCAAGAGACCCAGTACTTC	CAWKRSSGNQETQYF
few	TRBD2	TRBV7-9	TRBJ2-5	TGTGCCAGCAGCTCGGGACTAGCGGGAGTAGGCGAGACCCAGTACTTC	CASSSGLAGVGETQYF
.	TRBD2	TRBV10-2	TRBJ2-7	TGCGCCAGCAGTGAGCTAGCGGGTCAGGTATCTTACGAGCAGTACTTC	CASSELAGQVSYEQYF
.	.	TRBV19	TRBJ1-5	TGTGCCAGTAGTAGACAGGCGCTGACCGGGCAGCCCCAGCATTTT	CASSRQALTGQPQHF
few	.	TRBV27	TRBJ2-7	TGTGCCAGCAGTTCAATCCTGGGGGAGCAGTACTTC	CASSSILGEQYF
few	TRBD1	TRBV27	TRBJ1-2	TGTGCCAGCAGTCCACCGGGACAGGTCTATGGCTACACCTTC	CASSPPGQVYGYTF
.	.	TRBV11-1	TRBJ1-1	TGTGCCAGCAGCTTAGGGTCAGGCCTGAACACTGAAGCTTTCTTT	CASSLGSGLNTEAFF
.	TRBD2	TRBV4-1	TRBJ2-3	TGCGCCAGCAGCCAAGAAGTGACTAGCGGGAGGGCCACAGATACGCAGTATTTT	CASSQEVTSGRATDTQYF
.	TRBD2	TRBV5-1	TRBJ2-5	TGCGCCAGCAGCTTGGCCGGGACTAGCGGGCAAGAGACCCAGTACTTC	CASSLAGTSGQETQYF
.	.	TRBV6-6	TRBJ1-1	TGTGCCAGCAGTCGCAGAGAGAACACTGAAGCTTTCTTT	CASSRRENTEAFF